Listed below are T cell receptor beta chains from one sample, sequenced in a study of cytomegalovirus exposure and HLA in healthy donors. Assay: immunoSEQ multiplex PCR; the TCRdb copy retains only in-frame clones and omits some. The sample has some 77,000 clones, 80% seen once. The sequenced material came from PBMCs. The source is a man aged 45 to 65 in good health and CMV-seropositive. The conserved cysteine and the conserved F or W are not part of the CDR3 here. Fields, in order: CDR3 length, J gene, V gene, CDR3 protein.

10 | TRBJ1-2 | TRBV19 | ASSLGGSGYT
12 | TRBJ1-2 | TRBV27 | ASSNAGIENGYT
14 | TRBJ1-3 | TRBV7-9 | SSSPTHTQGGNTIY
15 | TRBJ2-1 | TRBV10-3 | AIQPYLAEHSYNEQF
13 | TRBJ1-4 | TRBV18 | ASSPPSAGGEKLF
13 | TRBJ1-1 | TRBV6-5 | ASSYRGQGDTEAF
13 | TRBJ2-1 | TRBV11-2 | ASSSGLADYNEQF
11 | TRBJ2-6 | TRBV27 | ASSFGGANGLT
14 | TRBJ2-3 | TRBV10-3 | AISGTSGDFTDTQY
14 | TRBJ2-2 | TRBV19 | ASSMRAKPHTGELF
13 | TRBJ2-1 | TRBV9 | ASSPTGQGYNEQF
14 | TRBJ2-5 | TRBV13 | ASSLWGLAGDETQY
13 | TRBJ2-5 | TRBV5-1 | ASSLGTGLGETQY
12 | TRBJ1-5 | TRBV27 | ASSSVQGSQPQH
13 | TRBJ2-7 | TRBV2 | ASSPVERVTYEQY
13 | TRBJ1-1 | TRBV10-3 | AISEGQGLYTEAF
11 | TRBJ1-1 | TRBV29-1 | SVEGAAGRDAF
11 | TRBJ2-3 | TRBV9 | ASSVGLVDTQY
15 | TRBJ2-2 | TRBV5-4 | ASSSGTSGMNTGELF
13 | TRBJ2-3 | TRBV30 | AWSVLAGVTDTQY
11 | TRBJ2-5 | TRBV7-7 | ASSLVGAETQY
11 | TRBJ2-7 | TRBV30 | AWSVSQPGEQY
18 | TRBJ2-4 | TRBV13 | ASSLGPVASGLLAKNIQY
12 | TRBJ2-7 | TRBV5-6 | ASSFRDTPYEQY
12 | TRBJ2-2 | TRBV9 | ASRETRSAGELF
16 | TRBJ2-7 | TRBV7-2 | ASSSTSGRAVSSYEQY
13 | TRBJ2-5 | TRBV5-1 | ASSLVVGPTETQY
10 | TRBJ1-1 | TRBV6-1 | ASSRANTEAF
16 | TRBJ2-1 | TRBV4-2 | ASSQDPSGLAGGSEQF
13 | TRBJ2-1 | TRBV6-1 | ASGAGGPRGDEQF
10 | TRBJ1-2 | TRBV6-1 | ASTTGNYGYT
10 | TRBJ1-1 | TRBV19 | ASTAGYTEAF
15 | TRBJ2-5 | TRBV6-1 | ASSDFSSGSSQETQY
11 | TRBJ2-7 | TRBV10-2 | ASSEGRPYEQY
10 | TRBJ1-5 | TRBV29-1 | SVGGRNQPQH
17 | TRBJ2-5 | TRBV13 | ASSSVGLAGAPRQETQY
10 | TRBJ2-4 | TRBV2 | ASGPGESSQY
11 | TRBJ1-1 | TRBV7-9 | ASSLDRNTEAF
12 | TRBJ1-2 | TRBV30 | AWCPGGSFHGYT
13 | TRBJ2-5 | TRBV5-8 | ASSLVVLHQETQY
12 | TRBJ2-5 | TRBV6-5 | ASSYSRTSETQY
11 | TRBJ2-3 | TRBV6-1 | ASRGWELDTQY
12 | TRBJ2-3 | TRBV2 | AISTSASTDTQY
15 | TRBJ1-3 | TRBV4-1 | ASSQVLLGASGNTIY
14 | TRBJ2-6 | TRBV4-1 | ASSQDSPTGANVLT
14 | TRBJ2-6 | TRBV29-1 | SAEGDSHSGANGLT
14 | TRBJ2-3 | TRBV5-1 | ASTYGSGRVADTQY
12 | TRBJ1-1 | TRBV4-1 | ATNGRGRGSEAF
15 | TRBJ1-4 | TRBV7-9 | ASSLLAGGRGNEKLF
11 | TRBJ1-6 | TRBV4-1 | ASRYRENSPLH
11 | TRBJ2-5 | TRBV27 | ASSPGLWQTQY
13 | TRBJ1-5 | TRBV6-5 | ASSYSSRLNQPQH
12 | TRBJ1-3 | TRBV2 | ASSEVHSGNTIY
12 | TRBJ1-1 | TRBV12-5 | ASGLGSQNTEAF
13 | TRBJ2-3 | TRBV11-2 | ASSLRGRDSDTQY
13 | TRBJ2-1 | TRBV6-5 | ASSYAGGRDNEQF
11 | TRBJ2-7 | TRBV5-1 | ASSSTGGGEQY
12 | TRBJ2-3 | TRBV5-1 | ASTLDRATDTQY
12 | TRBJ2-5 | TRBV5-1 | ASSLGLAGETQY
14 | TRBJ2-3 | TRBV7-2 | ASSLSSYTSTDTQY